The sequence of this TCR beta chain was determined in a study of cytomegalovirus exposure and HLA in healthy donors. Vbeta (60) and Jbeta (13) primers were used in the PCR. Assay used: immunoSEQ multiplex PCR; TCRdb lists only in-frame clones, some missing. The table includes roughly 160,000 clones, roughly 84% detected once. This clone was counted a single time. The source is a man younger than 40 in good health and CMV-seronegative. The specimen sequenced was PBMCs.

The CDR3 DNA reads as TGTGCCAGTAGTGAGATACGGACAGGGGGCATATACGAGCAGTACTTC. This sequence encodes CASSEIRTGGIYEQYF. The chain joins TRBV19 to TRBJ2-7; 11 bases map to TRBD1. Germline V gene sequence: CDR1 LNHDA, CDR2 SQIVND (reference sequence). The CDR3 contains 16 residues. Trimming cost V 5 bases and J 4 bases; bases outside gene matches: 10.